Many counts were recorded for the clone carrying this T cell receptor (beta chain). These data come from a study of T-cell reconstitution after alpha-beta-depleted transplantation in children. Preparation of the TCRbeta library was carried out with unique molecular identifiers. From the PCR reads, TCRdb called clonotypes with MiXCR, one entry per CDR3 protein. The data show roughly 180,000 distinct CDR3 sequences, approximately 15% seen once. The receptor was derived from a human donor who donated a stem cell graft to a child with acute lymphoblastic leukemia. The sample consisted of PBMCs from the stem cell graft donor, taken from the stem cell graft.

The CDR3 DNA reads as TGTGCCAGCAGCCTGGACAGGATTAGAGCCAAAAACATTCAGTACTTC. Amino acids: CASSLDRIRAKNIQYF. The rearrangement joins TRBV6-1 to TRBJ2-4, with 7 nucleotides matching TRBD1. The CDR3 totals 16 residues. With 6 bases clipped from V and 0 bases from J, the junction kept 8 bases outside the gene matches. Germline lookup yields CDR1 MNHNS and CDR2 SASEGT.